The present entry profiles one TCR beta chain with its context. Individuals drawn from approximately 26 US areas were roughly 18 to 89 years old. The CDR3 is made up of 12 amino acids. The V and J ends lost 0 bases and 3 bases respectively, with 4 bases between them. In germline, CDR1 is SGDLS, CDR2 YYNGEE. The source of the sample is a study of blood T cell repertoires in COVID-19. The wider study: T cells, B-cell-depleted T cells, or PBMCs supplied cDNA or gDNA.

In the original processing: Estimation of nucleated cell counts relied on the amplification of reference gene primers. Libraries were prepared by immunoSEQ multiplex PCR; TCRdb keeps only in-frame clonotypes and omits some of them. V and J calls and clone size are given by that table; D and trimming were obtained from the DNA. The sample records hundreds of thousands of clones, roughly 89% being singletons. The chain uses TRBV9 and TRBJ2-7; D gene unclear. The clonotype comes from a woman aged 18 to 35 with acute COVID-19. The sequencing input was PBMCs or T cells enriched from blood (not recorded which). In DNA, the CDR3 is TGTGCCAGCAGCGTAGGAGGCTACGAGCAGTACTTC. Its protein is CASSVGGYEQYF.